This TCR beta chain was observed in a study of shared clonotypes between healthy human individuals. Study donors comprised healthy, HIV-negative adults devoid of recent acute infection or vaccination. Study-level results: Rarefaction showed sorted-subset sequencing was incomplete despite large depth. The sampled material consisted only of blood, and tissue repertoires are likely to differ.

This clone showed up just a few times. Antigen unknown. Profiled with immunoSEQ multiplex PCR; TCRdb holds only in-frame clones, not every one. The sample shows under 1,100,000 clones, more than 65% of them seen only once. V was shortened by 7 bases and J by 2 bases, with 11 bases between the two germline ends. Germline V gene lookup returns CDR1 MNHNS and CDR2 SASEGT. The length of the CDR3 is 14 residues. This sequence originates from a man younger than 30 in good health. The J gene is TRBJ2-2, the V gene TRBV6-1; D is ambiguous. The sample taken for sequencing was memory CD4+ T cells sorted from blood. The subset here: CD45RA-negative fraction. The CDR3 nucleotides read TGTGCCAGCACCACCGACACCAACACCGGGGAGCTGTTTTTT. Protein sequence: CASTTDTNTGELFF.